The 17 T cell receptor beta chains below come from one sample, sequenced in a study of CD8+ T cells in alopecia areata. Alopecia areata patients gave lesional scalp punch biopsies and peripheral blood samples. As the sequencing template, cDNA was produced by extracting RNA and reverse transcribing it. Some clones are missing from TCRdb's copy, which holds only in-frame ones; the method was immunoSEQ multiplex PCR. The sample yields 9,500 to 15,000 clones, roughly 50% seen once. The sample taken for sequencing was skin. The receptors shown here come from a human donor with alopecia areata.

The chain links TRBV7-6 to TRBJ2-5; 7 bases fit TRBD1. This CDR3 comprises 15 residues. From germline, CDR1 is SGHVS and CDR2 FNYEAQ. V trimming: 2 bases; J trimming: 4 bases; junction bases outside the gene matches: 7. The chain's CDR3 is CASSLLGGPGETQYF. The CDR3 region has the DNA TGTGCCAGCAGCTTATTAGGGGGCCCTGGAGAGACCCAGTACTTC.

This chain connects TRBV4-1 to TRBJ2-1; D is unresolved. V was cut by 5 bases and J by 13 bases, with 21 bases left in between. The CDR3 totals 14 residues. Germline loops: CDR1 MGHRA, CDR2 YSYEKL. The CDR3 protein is CASSVSHAATDQFF. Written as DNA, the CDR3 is TGCGCCAGCAGCGTCAGCCATGCGGCAACAGACCAGTTCTTC.

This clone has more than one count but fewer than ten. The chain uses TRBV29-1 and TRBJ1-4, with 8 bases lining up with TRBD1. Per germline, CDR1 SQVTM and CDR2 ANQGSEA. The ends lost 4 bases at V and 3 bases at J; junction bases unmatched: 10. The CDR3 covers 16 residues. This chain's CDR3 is CSVGTGGLSANEKLFF. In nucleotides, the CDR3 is TGCAGCGTTGGAACAGGGGGGCTTTCAGCTAATGAAAAACTGTTTTTT.

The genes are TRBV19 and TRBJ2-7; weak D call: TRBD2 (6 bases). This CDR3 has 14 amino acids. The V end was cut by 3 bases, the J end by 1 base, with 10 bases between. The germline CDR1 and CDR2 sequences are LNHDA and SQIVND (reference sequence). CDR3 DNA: TGTGCCAGTAGTATTCTCGGGGGATCCTACGAGCAGTACTTC. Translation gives CASSILGGSYEQYF.

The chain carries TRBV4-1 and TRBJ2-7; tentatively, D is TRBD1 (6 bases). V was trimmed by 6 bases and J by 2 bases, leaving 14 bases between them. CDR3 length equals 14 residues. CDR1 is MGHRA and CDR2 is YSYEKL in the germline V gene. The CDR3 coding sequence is TGCGCCAGCAGTCAACCCGACAGGCCCTACGAGCAGTACTTC. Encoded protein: CASSQPDRPYEQYF.

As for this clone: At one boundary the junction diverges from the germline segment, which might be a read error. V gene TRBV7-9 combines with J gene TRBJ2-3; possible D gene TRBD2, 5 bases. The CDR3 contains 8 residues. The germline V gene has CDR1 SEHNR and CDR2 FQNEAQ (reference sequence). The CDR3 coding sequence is TGTGCCAGCAGCACGAGGGATTTT. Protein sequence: CASSTRDF.

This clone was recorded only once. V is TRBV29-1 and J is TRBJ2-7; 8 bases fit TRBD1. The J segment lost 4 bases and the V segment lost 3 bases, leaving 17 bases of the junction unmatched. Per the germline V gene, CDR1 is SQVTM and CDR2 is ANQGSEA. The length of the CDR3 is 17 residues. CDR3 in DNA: TGCAGCGTTGATGGGGTCAGGGAAGGCAGGGGGCGGTACGAGCAGTACTTC. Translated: CSVDGVREGRGRYEQYF.

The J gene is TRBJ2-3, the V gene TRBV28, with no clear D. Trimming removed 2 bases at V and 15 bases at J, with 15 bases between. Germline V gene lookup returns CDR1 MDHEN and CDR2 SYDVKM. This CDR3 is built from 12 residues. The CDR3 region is CASSLQSPSRYF. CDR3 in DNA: TGTGCCAGCAGTTTACAATCCCCTTCTCGTTATTTT. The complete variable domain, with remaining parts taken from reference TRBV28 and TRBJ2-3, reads DVKVTQSSRYLVKRTGEKVFLECVQDMDHENMFWYRQDPGLGLRLIYFSYDVKMKEKGDIPEGYSVSREKKERFSLILESASTNQTSMYLCASSLQSPSRYFGPGTRLTVL.

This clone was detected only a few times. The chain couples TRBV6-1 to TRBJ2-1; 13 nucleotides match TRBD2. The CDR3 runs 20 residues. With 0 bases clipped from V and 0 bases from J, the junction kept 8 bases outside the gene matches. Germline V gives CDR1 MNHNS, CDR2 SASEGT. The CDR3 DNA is TGTGCCAGCAGTGAAGCCGCTGGGACTAGCGGGATCCTCTCCTACAATGAGCAGTTCTTC. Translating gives CASSEAAGTSGILSYNEQFF.

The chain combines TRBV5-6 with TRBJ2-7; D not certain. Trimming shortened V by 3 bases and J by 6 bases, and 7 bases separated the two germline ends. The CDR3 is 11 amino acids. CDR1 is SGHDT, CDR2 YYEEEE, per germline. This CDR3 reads CASSYGPEQYF. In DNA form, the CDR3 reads TGTGCCAGCAGCTACGGGCCCGAGCAGTACTTC.

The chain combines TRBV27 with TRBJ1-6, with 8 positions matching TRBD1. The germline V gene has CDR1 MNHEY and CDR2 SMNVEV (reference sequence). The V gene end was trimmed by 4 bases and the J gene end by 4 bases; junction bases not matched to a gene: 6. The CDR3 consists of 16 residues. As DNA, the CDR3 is TGTGCCAGCAGTTGGGCGGACAGGGAGTATAATTCACCCCTCCACTTT. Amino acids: CASSWADREYNSPLHF.

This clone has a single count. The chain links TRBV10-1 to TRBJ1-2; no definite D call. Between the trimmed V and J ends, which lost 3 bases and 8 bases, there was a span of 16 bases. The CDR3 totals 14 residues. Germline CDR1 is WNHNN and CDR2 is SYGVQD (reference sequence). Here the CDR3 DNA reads TGCGCCAGCAGTGACTACGGTCAGCCGTTCGGCTACACCTTC. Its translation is CASSDYGQPFGYTF.

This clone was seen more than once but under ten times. The DNA for the CDR3 is TGTGCCAGCAGCCCCCAAGTTTTCACAGATACGCAGTATTTT. It translates to CASSPQVFTDTQYF. This chain connects TRBV9 to TRBJ2-3, with D uncertain. The V end lost 4 bases, the J end lost 2 bases, and 11 bases lay between the germline ends. CDR1 is SGDLS, CDR2 YYNGEE, per germline. The CDR3 is 14 residues long.

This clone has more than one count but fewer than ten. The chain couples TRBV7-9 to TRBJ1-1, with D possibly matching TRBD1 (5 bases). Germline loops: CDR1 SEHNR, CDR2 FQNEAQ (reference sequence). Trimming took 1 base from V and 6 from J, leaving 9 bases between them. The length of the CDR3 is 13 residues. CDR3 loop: CASSLVQGSEAFF. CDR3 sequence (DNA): TGTGCCAGCAGCTTAGTTCAGGGTTCTGAAGCTTTCTTT.

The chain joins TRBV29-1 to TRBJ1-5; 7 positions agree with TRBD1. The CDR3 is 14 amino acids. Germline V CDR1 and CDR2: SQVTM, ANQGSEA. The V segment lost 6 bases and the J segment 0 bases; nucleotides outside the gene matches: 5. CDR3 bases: TGCAGCGTGGCGGACAGGCTTAGCAATCAGCCCCAGCATTTT. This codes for CSVADRLSNQPQHF.

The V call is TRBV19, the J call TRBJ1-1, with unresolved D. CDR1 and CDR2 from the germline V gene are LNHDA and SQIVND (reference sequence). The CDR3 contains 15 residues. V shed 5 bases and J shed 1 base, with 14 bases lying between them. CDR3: CASSAPTLPNTEAFF. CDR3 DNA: TGTGCCAGTAGTGCCCCGACTCTACCGAACACTGAAGCTTTCTTT.

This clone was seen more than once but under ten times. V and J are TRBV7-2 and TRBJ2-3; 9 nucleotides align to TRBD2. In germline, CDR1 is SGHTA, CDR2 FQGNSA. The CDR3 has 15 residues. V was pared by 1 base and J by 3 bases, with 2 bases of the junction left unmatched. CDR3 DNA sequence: TGTGCCAGCAGCTTAGTTGCGGGAGGGACAGATACGCAGTATTTT. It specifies CASSLVAGGTDTQYF.